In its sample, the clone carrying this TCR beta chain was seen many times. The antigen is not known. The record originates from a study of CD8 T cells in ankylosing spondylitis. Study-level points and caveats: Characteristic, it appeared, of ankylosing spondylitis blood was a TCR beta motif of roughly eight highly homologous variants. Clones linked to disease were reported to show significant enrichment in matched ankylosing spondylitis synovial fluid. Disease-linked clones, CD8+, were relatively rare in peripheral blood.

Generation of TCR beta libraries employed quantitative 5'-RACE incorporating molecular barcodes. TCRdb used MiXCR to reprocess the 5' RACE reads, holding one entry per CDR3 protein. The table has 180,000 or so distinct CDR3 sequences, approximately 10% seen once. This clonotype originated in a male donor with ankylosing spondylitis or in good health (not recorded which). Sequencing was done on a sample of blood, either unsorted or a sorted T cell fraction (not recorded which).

CDR3 sequence reads: CASSRTYLLTGTSGRRYNEQFF. The CDR3, as DNA: TGTGCCAGCAGCCGAACCTACCTTCTAACCGGGACTAGCGGGAGAAGGTACAATGAGCAGTTCTTC. The chain recombines TRBV4-2 with TRBJ2-1; 14 bases agree with TRBD2. CDR3 length equals 22 residues. CDR1 and CDR2 from the germline V gene are LGHNA and YNFKEQ. With 4 bases clipped from V and 4 bases from J, the junction kept 21 bases outside the gene matches.